This is a list of T cell receptor beta chains from one sample in a study of T cell responses to AZD1222 COVID-19 vaccine. Clones were sequenced by immunoSEQ multiplex PCR, and TCRdb holds only the in-frame ones, with some missing. The sample yields approximately 130,000 clones, roughly 93% seen once. The material sequenced was peripheral blood, taken on day 0 of AZD1222 vaccination. The receptors come from an adult in good health. The CDR3 runs from the conserved cysteine through the conserved F or W. The D gene is left open where the match is weak. Clone size, where shown, is once, few, many, or a class for clones that have expanded.

d_call	v_call	cdr3_length	j_call	clone_size	cdr3_aa	cdr3_nt
.	TRBV6-6	16	TRBJ1-3	.	CASANPRADSGNTIYF	TGTGCCAGCGCCAACCCTAGGGCGGACTCTGGAAACACCATATATTTT
TRBD1	TRBV18	15	TRBJ1-1	.	CASSPETGIYTEAFF	TGTGCCAGCTCACCTGAGACAGGGATTTACACTGAAGCTTTCTTT
TRBD2	TRBV7-9	16	TRBJ2-5	.	CASSFGGLAGVETQYF	TGTGCCAGCAGCTTTGGAGGACTAGCGGGAGTAGAGACCCAGTACTTC
.	TRBV5-4	15	TRBJ1-2	.	CASSLPQVAPYGYTF	TGTGCCAGCAGCTTGCCCCAGGTTGCCCCCTATGGCTACACCTTC
.	TRBV5-1	11	TRBJ2-1	.	CASSSPNEQFF	TGCGCCAGCAGCTCGCCTAATGAGCAGTTCTTC
.	TRBV15	14	TRBJ1-4	.	CATSRRELGEKLFF	TGTGCCACCAGCAGAAGGGAGCTAGGTGAAAAACTGTTTTTT
TRBD1	TRBV7-3	15	TRBJ2-7	.	CASSLSGTGPYEQYF	TGTGCCAGCAGCCTCTCCGGGACAGGGCCCTACGAGCAGTACTTC
TRBD1	TRBV19	14	TRBJ2-7	.	CASSPRTGPDEQYF	TGTGCCAGTAGTCCTAGGACAGGTCCGGACGAGCAGTACTTC
.	TRBV28	15	TRBJ1-2	.	CASSLWGGSNYGYTF	TGTGCCAGCAGTTTATGGGGCGGTTCTAACTATGGCTACACCTTC
.	TRBV15	13	TRBJ1-2	.	CATSRIQMDGYTF	TGTGCCACCAGCCGAATTCAGATGGATGGCTACACCTTC
.	TRBV29-1	12	TRBJ1-5	.	CSVGGEYQPQHF	TGCAGCGTGGGGGGGGAATATCAGCCCCAGCATTTT
.	TRBV28	14	TRBJ1-3	.	CASSSGGVGNTIYF	TGTGCCAGCAGTTCCGGGGGCGTTGGAAACACCATATATTTT
.	TRBV9	15	TRBJ1-3	.	CASSVATSSGNTIYF	TGTGCCAGCAGCGTAGCCACTTCCTCTGGAAACACCATATATTTT
.	TRBV14	15	TRBJ1-6	few	CASSQRTADNSPLHF	TGTGCCAGCAGCCAAAGGACAGCGGATAATTCACCCCTCCACTTT
.	TRBV29-1	12	TRBJ1-2	.	CSVDGSQYGYTF	TGCAGCGTTGACGGGTCCCAATATGGCTACACCTTC
.	TRBV4-3	14	TRBJ1-2	.	CASSQAGRIYGYTF	TGCGCCAGCAGCCAAGCTGGCAGAATCTATGGCTACACCTTC
.	TRBV5-4	13	TRBJ1-6	few	CASSPGLRSPLHF	TGTGCCAGCAGCCCTGGACTGCGTTCACCCCTCCACTTT
.	TRBV6-5	14	TRBJ1-1	.	CASSYSGADTEAFF	TGTGCCAGCAGTTACTCTGGGGCAGACACTGAAGCTTTCTTT
.	TRBV9	12	TRBJ2-1	.	CASSPFPGEQFF	TGTGCCAGCAGCCCCTTTCCGGGTGAGCAGTTCTTC
.	TRBV15	15	TRBJ1-4	.	CATSRDQEGGEKLFF	TGTGCCACCAGCAGAGATCAAGAAGGGGGTGAAAAACTGTTTTTT
TRBD1	TRBV28	15	TRBJ2-4	.	CASSLPGQGRNIQYF	TGTGCCAGCAGTTTACCGGGACAGGGGAGAAACATTCAGTACTTC
TRBD2	TRBV3-1/TRBV3-2	16	TRBJ2-3	.	CASSQGLAGGTDTQYF	TGTGCCAGCAGCCAAGGACTAGCGGGAGGGACAGATACGCAGTATTTT
TRBD2	TRBV7-3	15	TRBJ2-1	.	CASSWGGRAGNEQFF	TGTGCCAGCAGCTGGGGCGGGAGGGCCGGTAATGAGCAGTTCTTC
TRBD1	TRBV7-3	15	TRBJ2-1	.	CASSRDRGRYNEQFF	TGTGCCAGTAGCCGGGACAGGGGGAGATATAATGAGCAGTTCTTC
.	TRBV14	14	TRBJ1-2	.	CASSQSREGNGYTF	TGTGCCAGCAGCCAATCCCGGGAGGGGAATGGCTACACCTTC
.	TRBV11-2	14	TRBJ1-6	.	CASSLVGSNSPLHF	TGTGCCAGCAGCTTAGTCGGCAGTAACTCACCCCTCCACTTT
.	TRBV10-3	18	TRBJ2-2	.	CAISEFGEGTRRAGELFF	TGTGCCATCAGTGAATTTGGGGAAGGGACAAGAAGGGCCGGGGAGCTGTTTTTT
.	TRBV28	13	TRBJ2-5	.	CASSPHKQETQYF	TGTGCCAGCAGTCCGCATAAACAAGAGACCCAGTACTTC
TRBD2	TRBV28	15	TRBJ2-7	.	CASSRTTSGAYEQYF	TGTGCCAGCAGCCGTACGACTAGCGGTGCCTACGAGCAGTACTTC
.	TRBV6-5	14	TRBJ2-1	.	CASSYGTGTNEQFF	TGTGCCAGCAGTTACGGGACTGGAACTAATGAGCAGTTCTTC
.	TRBV5-1	13	TRBJ1-1	.	CASSLAGRSEAFF	TGCGCCAGCAGCTTGGCCGGGCGTTCCGAAGCTTTCTTT
TRBD1	TRBV12-5	13	TRBJ2-7	.	CASGPDRTYEQYF	TGTGCTAGTGGCCCGGACAGGACCTACGAGCAGTACTTC
TRBD1	TRBV19	13	TRBJ1-2	.	CASSPVDRVGYTF	TGTGCCAGTAGTCCTGTGGACAGGGTGGGCTACACCTTC
.	TRBV6-1	15	TRBJ2-7	once	CASSESAEGLGEQYF	TGTGCCAGCAGTGAATCCGCAGAAGGCCTCGGCGAGCAGTACTTC
TRBD2	TRBV6-1	16	TRBJ2-1	.	CASSEMWAGGLNEQFF	TGTGCCAGCAGTGAAATGTGGGCGGGAGGTCTCAATGAGCAGTTCTTC
TRBD1	TRBV18	14	TRBJ1-5	.	CASSPGTGFQPQHF	TGTGCCAGCTCACCGGGGACAGGGTTTCAGCCCCAGCATTTT
.	TRBV28	17	TRBJ1-1	.	CASSLRWAGKLNTEAFF	TGTGCCAGCAGTTTACGTTGGGCAGGGAAACTGAACACTGAAGCTTTCTTT
TRBD1	TRBV28	14	TRBJ1-4	.	CASRKAGGREKLFF	TGTGCCAGCAGGAAAGCAGGGGGTCGTGAAAAACTGTTTTTT
.	TRBV5-1	12	TRBJ2-1	.	CASGITSYEQFF	TGCGCCAGCGGTATCACGTCCTATGAGCAGTTCTTC
.	TRBV6-2/TRBV6-3	13	TRBJ1-5	.	CASSYGGNQPQHF	TGTGCCAGCAGTTACGGCGGCAATCAGCCCCAGCATTTT
.	TRBV6-2/TRBV6-3	14	TRBJ2-1	.	CASSPDSSYNEQFF	TGTGCCAGCAGCCCAGATAGCTCCTACAATGAGCAGTTCTTC
.	TRBV10-3	14	TRBJ1-1	.	CAISDLGANTEAFF	TGTGCCATCAGCGACCTTGGGGCTAACACTGAAGCTTTCTTT
.	TRBV29-1	14	TRBJ2-6	.	CSVEAPSGANVLTF	TGCAGCGTTGAAGCCCCCTCTGGGGCCAACGTCCTGACTTTC
TRBD1	TRBV28	15	TRBJ2-7	.	CASSLTGTGLYEQYF	TGTGCCAGCAGTTTGACCGGGACAGGGTTGTACGAGCAGTACTTC
TRBD2	TRBV7-3	15	TRBJ2-5	.	CASSLASGSGETQYF	TGTGCCAGCAGCTTGGCTAGCGGGAGTGGAGAGACCCAGTACTTC
TRBD1	TRBV6-1	14	TRBJ1-2	.	CASSEATGGGGYTF	TGTGCCAGCAGTGAAGCGACAGGGGGCGGTGGCTACACCTTC
TRBD2	TRBV4-2	16	TRBJ2-3	.	CASSQEQLAGEDTQYF	TGTGCCAGCAGCCAAGAACAACTAGCGGGCGAAGATACGCAGTATTTT
.	TRBV6-5	13	TRBJ1-3	.	CASSTLSGNTIYF	TGTGCCAGCAGTACCCTCTCGGGAAACACCATATATTTT
.	TRBV7-8	14	TRBJ2-7	.	CASSLEPRVYEQYF	TGTGCCAGCAGCTTAGAGCCCAGGGTCTACGAGCAGTACTTC
TRBD1	TRBV9	16	TRBJ2-3	.	CASSAHLTGGDHTQYF	TGTGCCAGCAGCGCCCACCTGACAGGGGGCGATCATACGCAGTATTTT